This TCR beta chain was observed in a study of blood T cells in healthy people across ages. A J-beta primer mix and a sample-barcoded 5' primer were used in a second PCR of about 7 to 12 cycles. TCRdb ran MiXCR on the 5' RACE reads and lists one entry per CDR3 protein. The sample includes roughly 720,000 distinct CDR3 sequences, 50% to 65% seen only once; the top ten take approximately 40%. This clonotype was detected once. Sequencing was performed on blood. This clonotype originated in an elderly man in good health.

CDR3 sequence: CASSMTSGRGTDTQYF. CDR3 DNA sequence: TGTGCCAGCAGCATGACTAGCGGGAGGGGGACAGATACGCAGTATTTT. The chain links TRBV7-9 to TRBJ2-3; 14 bases agree with TRBD2. CDR3 length: 16 residues. Germline V CDR1 and CDR2: SEHNR, FQNEAQ (reference sequence). The junction had 4 bases not matched to a gene; V was cut back by 5 bases and J by 3 bases.